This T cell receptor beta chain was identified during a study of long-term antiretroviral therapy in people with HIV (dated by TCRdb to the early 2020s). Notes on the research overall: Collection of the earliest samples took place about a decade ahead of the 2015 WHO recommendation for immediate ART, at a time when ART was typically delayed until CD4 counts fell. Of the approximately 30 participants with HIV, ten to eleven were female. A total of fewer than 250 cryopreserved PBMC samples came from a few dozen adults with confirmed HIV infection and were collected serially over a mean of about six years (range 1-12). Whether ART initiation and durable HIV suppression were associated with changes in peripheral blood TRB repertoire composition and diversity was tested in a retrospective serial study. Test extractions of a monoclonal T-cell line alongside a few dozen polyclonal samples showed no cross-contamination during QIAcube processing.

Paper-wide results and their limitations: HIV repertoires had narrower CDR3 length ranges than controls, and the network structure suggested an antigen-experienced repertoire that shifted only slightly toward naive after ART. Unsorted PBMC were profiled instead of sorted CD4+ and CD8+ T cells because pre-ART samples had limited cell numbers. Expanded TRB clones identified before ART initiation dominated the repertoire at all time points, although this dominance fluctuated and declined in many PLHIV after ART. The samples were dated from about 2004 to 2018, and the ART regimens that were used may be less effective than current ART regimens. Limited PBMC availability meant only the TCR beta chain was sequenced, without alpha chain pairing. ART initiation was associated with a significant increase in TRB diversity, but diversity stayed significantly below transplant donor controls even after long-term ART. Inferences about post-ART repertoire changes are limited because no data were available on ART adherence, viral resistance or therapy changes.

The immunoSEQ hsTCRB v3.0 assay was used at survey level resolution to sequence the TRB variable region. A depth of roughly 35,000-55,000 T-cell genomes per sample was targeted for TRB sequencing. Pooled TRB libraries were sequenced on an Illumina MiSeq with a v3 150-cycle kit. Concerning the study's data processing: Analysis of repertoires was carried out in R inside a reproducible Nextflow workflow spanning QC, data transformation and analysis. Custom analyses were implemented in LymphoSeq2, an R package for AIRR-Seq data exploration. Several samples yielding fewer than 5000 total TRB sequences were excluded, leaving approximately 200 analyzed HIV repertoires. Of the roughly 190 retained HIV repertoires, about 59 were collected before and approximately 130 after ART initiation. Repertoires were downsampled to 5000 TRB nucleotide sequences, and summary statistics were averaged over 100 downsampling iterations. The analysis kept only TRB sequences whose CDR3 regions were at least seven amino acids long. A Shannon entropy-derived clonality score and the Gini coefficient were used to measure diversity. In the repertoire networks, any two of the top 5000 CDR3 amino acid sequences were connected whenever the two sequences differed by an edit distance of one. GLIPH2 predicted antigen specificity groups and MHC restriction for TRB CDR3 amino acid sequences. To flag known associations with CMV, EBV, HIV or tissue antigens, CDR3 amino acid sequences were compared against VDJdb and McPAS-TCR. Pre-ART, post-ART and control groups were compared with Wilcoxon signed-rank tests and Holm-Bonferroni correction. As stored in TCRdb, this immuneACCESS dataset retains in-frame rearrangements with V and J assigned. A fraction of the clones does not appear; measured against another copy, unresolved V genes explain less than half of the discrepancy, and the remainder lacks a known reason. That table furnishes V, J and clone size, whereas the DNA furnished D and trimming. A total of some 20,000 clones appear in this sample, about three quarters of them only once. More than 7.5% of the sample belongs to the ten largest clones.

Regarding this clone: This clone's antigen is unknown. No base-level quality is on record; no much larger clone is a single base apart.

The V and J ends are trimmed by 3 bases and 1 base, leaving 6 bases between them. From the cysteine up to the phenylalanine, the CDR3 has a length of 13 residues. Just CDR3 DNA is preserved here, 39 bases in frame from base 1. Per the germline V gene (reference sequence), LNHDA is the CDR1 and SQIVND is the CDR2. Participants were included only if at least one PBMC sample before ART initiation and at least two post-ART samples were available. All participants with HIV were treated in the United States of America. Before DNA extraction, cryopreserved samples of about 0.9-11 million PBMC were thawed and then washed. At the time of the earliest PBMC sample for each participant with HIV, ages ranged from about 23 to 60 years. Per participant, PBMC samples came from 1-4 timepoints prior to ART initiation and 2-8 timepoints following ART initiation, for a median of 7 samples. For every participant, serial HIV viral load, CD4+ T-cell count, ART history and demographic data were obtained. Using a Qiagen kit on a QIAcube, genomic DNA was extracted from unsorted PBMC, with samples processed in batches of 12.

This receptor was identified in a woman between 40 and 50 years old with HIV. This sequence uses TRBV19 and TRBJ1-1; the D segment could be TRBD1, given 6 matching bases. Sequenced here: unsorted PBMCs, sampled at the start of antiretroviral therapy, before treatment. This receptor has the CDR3 CASSMGQNTEAFF. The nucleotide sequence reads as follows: TGTGCCAGTAGTATGGGACAGAACACTGAAGCTTTCTTT.